The text below deals with one T cell receptor (beta chain). Its cognate antigen has yet to be identified. No base qualities exist here, and no much larger clone lies one base off it. This sample is part of a study of blood T cell repertoires in COVID-19 (dated by TCRdb to about 2020). Some background on the complete study: Samples covering the acute and convalescent phases of COVID-19 were provided by collaborators in the United States, Italy and Spain. The prospective study material was composed of cDNA or gDNA derived from T cells, B-cell-depleted T cells, or PBMCs. Deeply sampled blood TCRbeta repertoires from subjects exposed to, actively infected with, or recovered from COVID-19 were included in the dataset. A freely available public database, intended as a resource for researchers studying the immune response to SARS-CoV-2, is where the repertoires were released. The samples were drawn from two sources: the first 160 participants of the ongoing ImmuneRACE study, and some 1,300 subjects contributed by 6 global collaborators. A de-identified subject ID, COVID-19 status, age in years and sex were almost always included in the sample metadata. Where HLA class I and class II types were available, the types were taken from metadata supplied by the sample provider, not from assay-based typing.

Beyond this particular receptor, the publication reports: How much clinical and demographic metadata was included differed by source and by participant, and the metadata was provided uncurated.

The immunoSEQ Assay, a bias-controlled multiplex PCR, was used to amplify TCRbeta CDR3 regions from genomic DNA. The authors' analysis ran thus. Within the assay, amplification of reference gene primers was used to estimate how many nucleated cells each sample contained. Sequence reads were collapsed and filtered to measure the absolute abundance of every unique TCRbeta CDR3 rearrangement. For each sample, productive Simpson clonality was calculated by taking the square root of Simpson's diversity index across productive rearrangements. In TCRdb, the immuneACCESS table is reduced to in-frame sequences with V and J assigned. These tables do not hold every clone; where another copy was compared, an unresolved V gene accounts for under half, and the others remain unexplained. V and J calls and clone size are those listed in that table; D and trimming were worked out from the DNA. The sample yields about 210,000 clones; almost 85% were counted once. The ten biggest clones cover approximately 8% of the sample.

From the cysteine up to the phenylalanine, the CDR3 has a length of 14 residues. This entry keeps only the CDR3 DNA: 42 bases, framed from base 1. CDR1 and CDR2, per the germline V gene, are MDHEN and SYDVKM. At the junction V is shortened by 8 bases and J by 4 bases, with 17 bases in between. The collaborating institutions used their own protocols to collect whole blood in K2EDTA tubes. For TCRbeta analysis, collaborators shipped samples in one of three forms: frozen whole blood, isolated PBMCs, or DNA extracted from either of those sample types. The receptor comes from a woman between 50 and 59 years old with active or convalescent COVID-19. The chain was built from TRBV28 and TRBJ1-1; no D gene is confidently identified. The sample comprised peripheral blood. The bases read TGTGCCAGCTCATCCGAGCCCCGTGCCACTGAAGCTTTCTTT. This is translated as CASSSEPRATEAFF.